This TCR beta chain was observed in a study of shared clonotypes between healthy human individuals. Study observations and caveats: The study found roughly 5% of naive CD4 clonotypes shared across a few donors.

Clones were sequenced by immunoSEQ multiplex PCR, and TCRdb holds only the in-frame ones, with some missing. The sample yields about 2.5 million clones, around 90% seen once. The V segment lost 5 bases and the J segment 8 bases; nucleotides outside the gene matches: 13. The V gene's germline CDR1 is LNHDA and CDR2 SQIVND (reference sequence). The CDR3 has 16 amino acids. As for this clone: Its target is unknown.

Input material: naive CD4+ T cells from PBMCs. Described subset: CD45RA+ positively selected. The TCR was taken from a man aged 18-30 years in good health. Some clones in this sample may be carry-over from other donors' samples. V gene TRBV19 combines with J gene TRBJ1-4, with 8 positions matching TRBD1. DNA of the CDR3: TGTGCCAGTAGTTCCCCTGAACAGGGGGTAAACGAAAAACTGTTTTTT. Amino acid sequence: CASSSPEQGVNEKLFF.